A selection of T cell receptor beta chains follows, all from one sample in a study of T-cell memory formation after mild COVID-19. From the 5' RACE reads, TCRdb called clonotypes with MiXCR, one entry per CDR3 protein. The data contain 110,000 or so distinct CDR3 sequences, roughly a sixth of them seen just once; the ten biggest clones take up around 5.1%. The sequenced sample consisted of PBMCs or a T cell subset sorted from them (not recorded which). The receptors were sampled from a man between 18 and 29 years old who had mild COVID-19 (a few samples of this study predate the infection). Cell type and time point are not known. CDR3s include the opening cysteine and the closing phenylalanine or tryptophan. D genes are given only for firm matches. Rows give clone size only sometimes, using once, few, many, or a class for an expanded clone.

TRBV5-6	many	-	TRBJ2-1	CASSLRGGSTYNEQFF	TGTGCCAGCAGCTTGAGGGGGGGATCTACGTACAATGAGCAGTTCTTC
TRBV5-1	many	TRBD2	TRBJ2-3	CASSLSTSGGTDTQYF	TGCGCCAGCAGCTTATCGACTAGCGGGGGCACAGATACGCAGTATTTT
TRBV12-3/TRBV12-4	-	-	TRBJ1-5	CASSPRGAQPQHF	TGTGCCAGCAGCCCACGGGGAGCGCAGCCCCAGCATTTT
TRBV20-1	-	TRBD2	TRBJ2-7	CSAPQGTSGEQYF	TGCAGTGCTCCCCAGGGCACTAGCGGAGAGCAGTACTTC
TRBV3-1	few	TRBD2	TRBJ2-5	CASSLMASGGEETQYF	TGTGCCAGCAGCCTAATGGCTAGCGGGGGGGAAGAGACCCAGTACTTC
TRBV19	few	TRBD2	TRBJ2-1	CASSISGGRASYNEQFF	TGTGCCAGTAGTATTAGCGGGGGGCGAGCCTCCTACAATGAGCAGTTCTTC
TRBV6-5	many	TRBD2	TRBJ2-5	CASGVLAGETQYF	TGTGCCAGCGGTGTGTTAGCGGGAGAGACCCAGTACTTC
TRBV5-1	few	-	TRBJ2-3	CASSLEVGIDTQYF	TGCGCCAGCAGCTTGGAAGTGGGGATAGATACGCAGTATTTT
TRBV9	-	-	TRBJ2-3	CASSTGAQSDTQYF	TGTGCCAGCAGCACCGGGGCCCAGTCAGATACGCAGTATTTT
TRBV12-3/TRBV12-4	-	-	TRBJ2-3	CASSPADISDTQYF	TGTGCCAGCAGTCCGGCAGATATCTCAGATACGCAGTATTTT
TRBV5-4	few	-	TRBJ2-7	CASSFASRGAEQYF	TGTGCCAGCAGCTTTGCCTCGCGGGGCGCCGAGCAGTACTTC
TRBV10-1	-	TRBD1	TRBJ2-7	CASSDWAGGSYEQYF	TGCGCCAGCAGTGATTGGGCAGGGGGCTCCTACGAGCAGTACTTC
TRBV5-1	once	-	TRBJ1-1	CASSVQGSGTEAFF	TGCGCCAGCAGCGTACAGGGTTCGGGCACTGAAGCTTTCTTT
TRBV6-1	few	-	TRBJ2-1	CASSEFVDEQFF	TGTGCCAGCAGTGAATTTGTGGATGAGCAGTTCTTC
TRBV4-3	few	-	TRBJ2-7	CASSQDSNIPGEQYF	TGCGCCAGCAGCCAAGATTCCAACATCCCCGGCGAGCAGTACTTC
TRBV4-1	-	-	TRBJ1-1	CASSQGVGRVNTEAFF	TGCGCCAGCAGCCAAGGTGTCGGCAGGGTGAACACTGAAGCTTTCTTT
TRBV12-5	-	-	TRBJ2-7	CASALGPRMYEQYF	TGTGCTAGTGCCCTCGGGCCACGTATGTACGAGCAGTACTTC
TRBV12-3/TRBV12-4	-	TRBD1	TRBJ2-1	CASTGTGGDGEQFF	TGTGCCAGTACCGGGACAGGGGGAGATGGGGAGCAGTTCTTC
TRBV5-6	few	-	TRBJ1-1	CASSFHGFGTEAFF	TGTGCCAGCAGCTTTCACGGGTTCGGCACTGAAGCTTTCTTT
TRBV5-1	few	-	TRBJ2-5	CASSFRAGGETQYF	TGCGCCAGCAGCTTTAGGGCCGGTGGGGAGACCCAGTACTTC